The 28 T cell receptor beta chains reported below all come from one sample, sequenced in a study of glioma-infiltrating T cells. TCR alpha and beta CDR3 regions were amplified from RNA using iRepertoire nested multiplex PCR. MiXCR was run by TCRdb on the multiplex PCR reads, yielding one entry per CDR3 protein. The sample lists around 150,000 distinct CDR3 sequences, 30% to 40% seen once, with over 15% in the top ten. Sequencing used glioma tissue, nonneoplastic brain tissue, or PBMCs (not recorded which). Receptors were obtained from a human donor with low-grade glioma or glioblastoma, undergoing nonglioma brain surgery, or in good health (not recorded which).

The V call is TRBV18, the J call TRBJ2-5, with 7 bases aligning to TRBD1. Trimming at V came to 6 bases and at J to 5 bases, leaving 9 bases not matched to a gene. CDR3 length: 14 amino acids. In germline, CDR1 is KGHSH, CDR2 LQKENI. Written as DNA, the CDR3 is TGTGCCAGCTCTCCTAACAGGGGCGGCGAGACCCAGTACTTC. It specifies CASSPNRGGETQYF.

V usage is TRBV12-3 or TRBV12-4 and J usage is TRBJ2-4, with unresolved D. The CDR3 is made up of 14 amino acids. The V gene lost 6 bases and the J gene lost 6 bases, with 15 bases spanning the gap. The CDR3 here is CASSRDPGGNIQYF. CDR3 in DNA: TGTGCCAGCAGCAGAGACCCCGGCGGAAACATTCAGTACTTC.

On this clonotype: With a much larger clone just one base away, this may be a read error. The chain uses TRBV20-1 and TRBJ1-1; no definite D call. The germline CDR1 and CDR2 sequences are DFQATT and SNEGSKA (reference sequence). This CDR3 region has 10 residues. The DNA of the CDR3 is TGCAGTGCTGAGGGCACTGAAGCTCTCTTT. This codes for CSAEGTEALF.

The chain has TRBV7-2 and TRBJ2-2; D ambiguous. CDR3 length: 15 amino acids. Trimming left V 2 bases short and J 0 bases short, with 7 bases between. The germline gives CDR1 SGHTA, CDR2 FQGNSA. The CDR3 is CASSLTVSNTGELFF. The CDR3 DNA follows: TGTGCCAGCAGCTTAACAGTCTCGAACACCGGGGAGCTGTTTTTT.

This clonotype has more than one count but fewer than ten. The chain joins TRBV7-8 to TRBJ1-3; TRBD1 aligns across 9 bases. This CDR3 spans 15 amino acids. Per germline, CDR1 SGHVS and CDR2 FQNEAQ. V shed 3 bases and J 1 base; nucleotides not matched to a gene: 1. This CDR3 is CASSFGTGSGNTIYF. As DNA, the CDR3 is TGTGCCAGCAGCTTCGGGACAGGGTCTGGAAACACCATATATTTT.

This clonotype occurred a few times. The J gene is TRBJ1-5, the V gene TRBV20-1; D gene unclear. Germline lookup yields CDR1 DFQATT and CDR2 SNEGSKA (reference sequence). The V and J ends lost 3 bases and 0 bases respectively, with 3 bases between them. This CDR3 has 12 amino acids. The CDR3 DNA is TGCAGTGCTAGGAGTAGCAATCAGCCCCAGCATTTT. As protein: CSARSSNQPQHF.

This clonotype appeared a single time. This chain links TRBV19 with TRBJ1-5; D unresolved. Trimming removed 5 bases from V and 4 bases from J, with 9 bases in between. This CDR3 contains 13 residues. Germline CDR1 reads LNHDA; CDR2 reads SQIVND (reference sequence). CDR3 region: CASSYTRNQPQHF. As DNA, the CDR3 is TGTGCCAGTAGTTATACGAGGAATCAGCCCCAGCATTTT.

The chain joins TRBV2 to TRBJ2-5; unclear D gene. The CDR3 consists of 14 residues. Germline V CDR1 and CDR2: SNHLY, FYNNEI. V was trimmed by 6 bases and J by 1 base, leaving 12 bases between them. The CDR3 protein is CASRAAPSQETQYF. The DNA for the CDR3 is TGTGCCAGCAGGGCAGCGCCTTCCCAAGAGACCCAGTACTTC.

CDR3 nucleotide sequence: TGCAGTGCCGATCCTAGCGGAATCCAAGAGACCCAGTACTTC. Translated: CSADPSGIQETQYF. The J gene is TRBJ2-5, the V gene TRBV20-1; 7 nucleotides line up with TRBD2. In germline, CDR1 is DFQATT, CDR2 SNEGSKA (reference sequence). The J segment lost 1 base and the V segment lost 6 bases, leaving 8 bases of the junction unmatched. This CDR3 has 14 amino acids.

This clonotype is a singleton in its sample. The chain is built from TRBV5-4 and TRBJ2-5, with TRBD2 matching over 14 bases. The CDR3 consists of 16 residues. Germline CDR1 and CDR2: SGHNT and YYREEE (reference sequence). V shed 4 bases and J 4 bases; nucleotides not matched to a gene: 6. The CDR3, as DNA: TGTGCCAGCAGCGACGGGACTAGCGGGGGAGCAGAGACCCAGTACTTC. Its protein product is CASSDGTSGGAETQYF.

The rearrangement joins TRBV11-1 to TRBJ2-3; 8 bases align to TRBD2. The germline CDR1 and CDR2 sequences are SGHAT and FQDESV (reference sequence). Trimming took 5 bases from V and 5 from J; bases not matched to a gene: 9. The length of the CDR3 is 15 residues. CDR3 amino acids: CASSPGTSIRDTQYF. CDR3 bases: TGTGCCAGCAGCCCCGGGACTAGTATCCGAGATACGCAGTATTTT.

This clonotype was found a few times. The rearrangement links TRBV28 to TRBJ2-7, with 7 bases fitting TRBD1. V was pared by 6 bases and J by 3 bases, with 8 bases of the junction left unmatched. Germline loops: CDR1 MDHEN, CDR2 SYDVKM. CDR3 size: 14 residues. The CDR3 DNA follows: TGTGCCAGCAGAAAAAGACAGGGCTACTACGAGCAGTACTTC. Protein product: CASRKRQGYYEQYF.

The J gene is TRBJ1-1, the V gene TRBV20-1; D unresolved. Germline-derived CDR1 and CDR2 are DFQATT and SNEGSKA (reference sequence). The CDR3 runs 11 residues. V lost 5 bases and J lost 9, with 13 bases in between. Written as DNA, the CDR3 is TGCAGTGCTGACTTAGACTCGAAAGCTTTCTTT. It yields the protein CSADLDSKAFF.

The rearrangement links TRBV29-1 to TRBJ2-3; 8 positions match TRBD2. The CDR3 spans 14 residues. The junction had 5 bases not matched to a gene; V was cut back by 5 bases and J by 1 base. CDR1 is SQVTM and CDR2 is ANQGSEA in the germline V gene. The CDR3 sequence is CSVSGGVGTDTQYF. In nucleotides, the CDR3 is TGCAGCGTTTCCGGGGGGGTTGGCACAGATACGCAGTATTTT.

V and J are TRBV6-5 and TRBJ1-5; no clear D. Trimming took off 7 bases at V and 7 bases at J, with 11 bases between the two ends. This CDR3 has 12 amino acids. CDR1 MNHEY and CDR2 SVGAGI come from the germline V gene. The CDR3 spells CASTEVGQPQHF. CDR3 DNA sequence: TGTGCCAGCACAGAGGTAGGACAGCCCCAGCATTTT.

With respect to this clonotype: A much more abundant neighbour one base away suggests this may be a read error. V gene TRBV6-2 or TRBV6-3 combines with J gene TRBJ2-3; D is unclear. This CDR3 spans 14 amino acids. The V gene lost 4 bases and the J gene lost 5 bases, with 13 bases spanning the gap. From germline, CDR1 is MNHEY and CDR2 SVGEGT. As DNA, the CDR3 is TGTGCCAGCAGTTCCCGACTCGGCAGAGATACGCAGTATTTT. It specifies CASSSRLGRDTQYF.

The chain carries TRBV11-1 and TRBJ1-1; D perhaps matches TRBD1 (5 bases). Germline CDR1 SGHAT, CDR2 FQDESV (reference sequence). V lost 2 bases, J lost 6 bases, and 13 bases lay in between. CDR3 size: 14 residues. CDR3 sequence reads: CASSLRGRVAEAFF. The CDR3 bases are TGTGCCAGCAGCTTACGGGGACGGGTGGCTGAAGCTTTCTTT.

The chain is built from TRBV20-1 and TRBJ1-2; a weak D match, TRBD1 (6 bases). Trimming stripped 7 bases from V and 2 bases from J, with 8 bases between. There are 11 residues in the CDR3. From germline, CDR1 is DFQATT and CDR2 SNEGSKA (reference sequence). The CDR3 nucleotides are TGCAGTGTTACAGGGAACTATGGCTACACCTTC. Protein sequence: CSVTGNYGYTF.

This clonotype has a handful of counts. V usage is TRBV10-2 and J usage is TRBJ2-3; no clear D. V dropped 6 bases and J dropped 6 bases, with 13 bases sitting between them. This CDR3 contains 13 residues. CDR1 WSHSY and CDR2 SAAADI come from the germline V gene. The CDR3 nucleotides read TGCGCCAGCAGCTCCCGACCGGCGGATACGCAGTATTTT. Amino acid sequence: CASSSRPADTQYF.

The chain is built from TRBV28 and TRBJ2-7; D is ambiguous. The CDR3 length is 14 residues. The V end lost 6 bases, the J end lost 2 bases, and 14 bases lay between the germline ends. Germline CDR1 reads MDHEN; CDR2 reads SYDVKM. This CDR3 reads CASSQFLGTYEQYF. Here the CDR3 DNA reads TGTGCCAGCAGCCAATTTTTGGGAACCTACGAGCAGTACTTC.

The gene calls are TRBV28 and TRBJ1-2; 7 bases are shared with TRBD1. Unmatched junction bases numbered 7, after V lost 6 bases and J lost 6 bases. Germline CDR1 MDHEN, CDR2 SYDVKM. The CDR3 extends over 13 amino acids. CDR3 protein: CASRGTVSDGYTF. DNA of the CDR3: TGTGCCAGCAGGGGGACAGTCAGCGATGGCTACACCTTC.

V is TRBV4-1 and J is TRBJ2-3; D unclear. The CDR3 extends over 16 amino acids. Trimming cost V 1 base and J 5 bases, with 16 bases left between them. Per germline, CDR1 MGHRA and CDR2 YSYEKL. In nucleotides, the CDR3 is TGCGCCAGCAGCCAAGTAACCCAGCCTTTCGGAGATACGCAGTATTTT. Amino acid sequence: CASSQVTQPFGDTQYF.

This clonotype has just a few counts. V usage is TRBV18 and J usage is TRBJ2-1, with 7 bases that match TRBD1. V shed 6 bases, J shed 5 bases, and the junction held 4 bases outside the gene matches. This CDR3 contains 13 residues. Looked up from germline, CDR1 is KGHSH and CDR2 is LQKENI. The CDR3 DNA reads as TGTGCCAGCTCGACAGGGTACCACAATGAGCAGTTCTTC. It specifies CASSTGYHNEQFF.

At least ten counts were recorded for this clonotype. The chain links TRBV7-2 to TRBJ2-3; D gene uncertain. In germline, CDR1 is SGHTA, CDR2 FQGNSA. With 5 bases removed from V and 4 bases from J, the gap between germline ends came to 7 bases. CDR3 size: 12 residues. DNA for the CDR3: TGTGCCAGCAGCGCCTTGTCAGATACGCAGTATTTT. The encoded protein is CASSALSDTQYF.

V is TRBV3-1 and J is TRBJ2-5; D remains ambiguous. Germline V gives CDR1 LGHDT, CDR2 YNNKEL (reference sequence). CDR3 length equals 15 residues. Trimming pared 0 bases from V and 4 bases from J, leaving 12 bases between. The CDR3 loop reads CASSQDQSRTETQYF. The CDR3 bases are TGTGCCAGCAGCCAAGACCAGTCTAGAACAGAGACCCAGTACTTC.

This clonotype was observed a few times. V is TRBV6-1 and J is TRBJ2-3, with D perhaps assigned TRBD1 or TRBD2 (5 bases each). Germline loops: CDR1 MNHNS, CDR2 SASEGT. This CDR3 contains 15 residues. V was shortened by 6 bases and J by 0 bases, with 13 bases between the two germline ends. The CDR3 nucleotides are TGTGCCAGCAGATCCCGGGGCCCTAGCACAGATACGCAGTATTTT. Amino acids: CASRSRGPSTDTQYF.

This clonotype has only a few counts. The chain is built from TRBV6-2 or TRBV6-3 and TRBJ2-3, with D unclear. The V end lost 9 bases, the J end lost 4 bases, and 17 bases lay between the germline ends. This CDR3 has 14 residues. The germline V gene encodes CDR1 MNHEY and CDR2 SVGEGT. The CDR3 sequence is CASFASLSADTQYF. The CDR3 nucleotides read TGTGCCAGTTTTGCTAGTTTGTCGGCAGATACGCAGTATTTT.

The V and J genes are TRBV11-2 and TRBJ2-3; 10 positions agree with TRBD1. The V and J ends lost 1 base and 4 bases, in that order; junction bases with no gene match: 2. The CDR3 covers 15 residues. CDR1 and CDR2 from the germline V gene are SGHAT and FQNNGV. The CDR3 protein is CASSLVGTGADTQYF. In nucleotides, the CDR3 is TGTGCCAGCAGCTTAGTGGGGACAGGGGCAGATACGCAGTATTTT.